Following are 27 T cell receptor beta chains from one sample sequenced in a study of blood T cell repertoires in COVID-19. The method was immunoSEQ multiplex PCR; TCRdb's version includes in-frame clones alone and lacks a portion of them. In the table there are under 400,000 clones, roughly 89% of which are singletons. Sequencing was performed on peripheral blood. These receptors came from a man in his late teens or twenties with active or convalescent COVID-19.

The rearrangement joins TRBV11-2 to TRBJ1-2; the match to TRBD1 covers 8 bases. The ends lost 2 bases at V and 5 bases at J; junction bases unmatched: 4. Germline V gene data show CDR1 as SGHAT and CDR2 as FQNNGV. This CDR3 spans 14 amino acids. CDR3 nucleotides: TGTGCCAGCAGCTTACAGGGGGCGACATATGGCTACACCTTC. It is translated as CASSLQGATYGYTF.

DNA of the CDR3: TGTGCCAGCAGCCAAGGGCCGGCTAGCGGGGGGGCCACTACAGATACGCAGTATTTT. This translates into CASSQGPASGGATTDTQYF. The chain recombines TRBV3-1 (or the pseudogene TRBV3-2) with TRBJ2-3; 12 bases map to TRBD2. This CDR3 contains 19 residues. J lost 3 bases, V lost 1 base, and 11 bases had no gene match. Germline assignment: CDR1 LGHDT and CDR2 YNNKEL (reference sequence).

This rearrangement joins TRBV6-2 or TRBV6-3 to TRBJ2-1; TRBD2 matches 13 bases. The CDR3 sequence is 15 residues long. CDR1 MNHEY and CDR2 SVGEGT come from the germline V gene. The V and J ends lost 8 bases and 5 bases, in that order; junction bases with no gene match: 6. CDR3 sequence: CASRQGLAGDNEQFF. The CDR3 nucleotides read TGTGCCAGCCGCCAAGGACTAGCGGGGGACAATGAGCAGTTCTTC.

For this clone: At one end, the junction sequence differs from germline, possibly due to a read error. The gene calls are TRBV28 and TRBJ2-7, with 11 bases identical to TRBD2. Germline V gene sequence: CDR1 MDHEN, CDR2 SYDVKM. The CDR3 is made up of 16 amino acids. The CDR3 DNA follows: TGTGCCAGCAGTTTTAGAGGGGCCGGGACTAGCGGCTTAGGGGACTTC. Its protein product is CASSFRGAGTSGLGDF. The full variable domain, its missing parts supplied by reference TRBV28 and TRBJ2-7, is DVKVTQSSRYLVKRTGEKVFLECVQDMDHENMFWYRQDPGLGLRLIYFSYDVKMKEKGDIPEGYSVSREKKERFSLILESASTNQTSMYLCASSFRGAGTSGLGDFGPGTRLTVT.

The chain links TRBV18 to TRBJ1-2; D remains unclear. Trimming pared 3 bases from V and 8 bases from J, leaving 13 bases between. CDR3 length: 13 residues. Germline CDR1 reads KGHSH; CDR2 reads LQKENI. The CDR3 loop reads CASSPRSGEGYTF. In DNA form, the CDR3 reads TGTGCCAGCTCACCGCGATCCGGGGAAGGCTACACCTTC.

The chain carries TRBV2 and TRBJ1-1; D may be TRBD1 (5 bases). The germline V gene encodes CDR1 SNHLY and CDR2 FYNNEI. Trimming stripped 11 bases from V and 6 bases from J, with 16 bases between. The CDR3 loop spans 12 amino acids. CDR3: CAYLGDQAEAFF. The CDR3 bases are TGTGCCTACCTAGGGGATCAGGCTGAAGCTTTCTTT.

This chain links TRBV4-1 with TRBJ2-7, with D possibly matching TRBD1 (5 bases). The V end was cut by 1 base, the J end by 4 bases, with 8 bases between. Germline loops: CDR1 MGHRA, CDR2 YSYEKL. The CDR3 spans 13 residues. The CDR3 sequence is CASSQAPGYEQYF. Written as DNA, the CDR3 is TGCGCCAGCAGCCAAGCCCCAGGGTACGAGCAGTACTTC.

The chain links TRBV12-3 or TRBV12-4 to TRBJ2-2, with D possibly matching TRBD1 (6 bases). The CDR3 totals 12 residues. Trimming shortened V by 6 bases and J by 8 bases, and 10 bases separated the two germline ends. The CDR3 region is CASSNRAGELFF. The CDR3 DNA follows: TGTGCCAGCAGCAACAGGGCAGGGGAGCTGTTTTTT.

The chain couples TRBV20-1 to TRBJ1-1; no clear D. Germline CDR1 DFQATT, CDR2 SNEGSKA (reference sequence). With 7 bases removed from V and 7 bases from J, the gap between germline ends came to 10 bases. The CDR3 runs to 10 residues. The CDR3 DNA sequence: TGCAGTGACTCGCGAGATGAAGCTTTCTTT. Its protein is CSDSRDEAFF.

The chain uses TRBV10-3 and TRBJ2-3; D is possibly TRBD1 (5 bases). The germline V gene has CDR1 ENHRY and CDR2 SYGVKD. The CDR3 is made up of 13 amino acids. Trimming pared 3 bases from V and 4 bases from J, leaving 8 bases between. The CDR3 protein is CAISEGVPDTQYF. Written as DNA, the CDR3 is TGTGCCATCAGTGAAGGGGTTCCAGATACGCAGTATTTT.

The gene calls are TRBV3-1 (or the pseudogene TRBV3-2) and TRBJ1-4, with D unclear. V gave up 3 bases and J gave up 2 bases, with 10 bases separating them. The CDR3 totals 15 residues. The germline CDR1 and CDR2 sequences are LGHDT and YNNKEL (reference sequence). The CDR3 protein is CASSQLGATNEKLFF. The CDR3 coding sequence is TGTGCCAGCAGCCAGCTTGGAGCCACTAATGAAAAACTGTTTTTT.

This clone was seen many times. The chain recombines TRBV6-2 or TRBV6-3 with TRBJ2-3; TRBD2 agrees at 8 bases. V lost 5 bases, J lost 4 bases, and 8 bases stayed unmatched. Germline V CDR1 and CDR2: MNHEY, SVGEGT. This CDR3 contains 15 residues. CDR3 coding DNA: TGTGCCAGCAGTCCCGTATCGGGAGGGCCAGATACGCAGTATTTT. Residues: CASSPVSGGPDTQYF.

This chain uses TRBV7-9 with TRBJ2-5, with D maybe TRBD1 (6 bases). CDR1 and CDR2 (germline): SEHNR, FQNEAQ (reference sequence). V lost 0 bases and J 2 bases, leaving 10 bases between the germline ends. CDR3 size: 15 residues. CDR3 coding DNA: TGTGCCAGCAGCTTAGCGCTAACAGGGCAAGAGACCCAGTACTTC. Translated: CASSLALTGQETQYF.

The J gene is TRBJ1-4, the V gene TRBV11-2, with 8 bases lining up with TRBD1. The V gene end was trimmed by 3 bases and the J gene end by 8 bases; junction bases not matched to a gene: 5. Per the germline V gene, CDR1 is SGHAT and CDR2 is FQNNGV. The CDR3 is 14 residues long. CDR3 sequence (DNA): TGTGCCAGCAGCTTCCCAGGGGGCAGGGAAAAACTGTTTTTT. It yields the protein CASSFPGGREKLFF.

The chain joins TRBV5-5 to TRBJ2-4, with D uncertain. Germline V gene sequence: CDR1 SGHKS, CDR2 YYEKEE (reference sequence). Trimming stripped 0 bases from V and 2 bases from J, with 9 bases between. The CDR3 runs 15 residues. The CDR3 bases are TGTGCCAGCAGCTTGGACGAGAGGACCAAAAACATTCAGTACTTC. Its translation: CASSLDERTKNIQYF. The full variable domain, its missing parts supplied by reference TRBV5-5 and TRBJ2-4, is DAGVTQSPTHLIKTRGQQVTLRCSPISGHKSVSWYQQVLGQGPQFIFQYYEKEERGRGNFPDRFSARQFPNYSSELNVNALLLGDSALYLCASSLDERTKNIQYFGAGTRLSVL.

V is TRBV15 and J is TRBJ2-3; 9 bases agree with TRBD1. The germline V gene has CDR1 LNHNV and CDR2 YYDKDF (reference sequence). The CDR3 extends over 16 amino acids. J lost 3 bases, V lost 1 base, and 5 bases had no gene match. Here the CDR3 reads CATSRGVTGGTDTQYF. The CDR3 coding sequence is TGTGCCACCAGCAGAGGGGTGACAGGGGGTACAGATACGCAGTATTTT.

The chain uses TRBV3-1 (or the pseudogene TRBV3-2) and TRBJ2-5, with 7 bases matching TRBD2. J was trimmed by 3 bases and V by 3 bases; bases with no gene match: 13. In germline, CDR1 is LGHDT, CDR2 YNNKEL (reference sequence). The CDR3 runs 17 residues. CDR3 residues: CASSQTPGLAEKETQYF. DNA for the CDR3: TGTGCCAGCAGCCAGACCCCCGGGCTAGCGGAAAAAGAGACCCAGTACTTC.

This chain's CDR3 is CASSFFSYEQYF. In nucleotides, the CDR3 is TGTGCCAGCAGTTTCTTCTCCTACGAGCAGTACTTC. This rearrangement joins TRBV12-3 or TRBV12-4 to TRBJ2-7; D not certain. The CDR3 extends over 12 amino acids. Trimming stripped 3 bases from V and 0 bases from J, with 3 bases between.

The chain is built from TRBV29-1 and TRBJ2-1, with 8 bases fitting TRBD1. Germline loops: CDR1 SQVTM, CDR2 ANQGSEA. The V segment lost 4 bases and the J segment 3 bases; nucleotides outside the gene matches: 8. CDR3 length: 15 residues. The CDR3 DNA is TGCAGCGTTGCCTCCGGGACAGGCAACTACAATGAGCAGTTCTTC. It encodes CSVASGTGNYNEQFF.

The J gene is TRBJ2-5, the V gene TRBV6-2 or TRBV6-3; 13 nucleotides line up with TRBD2. CDR1 is MNHEY, CDR2 SVGEGT, per germline. There are 16 residues in the CDR3. After removal of 1 base from V and 4 bases from J, the junction contained 3 bases not matched to a gene. DNA of the CDR3: TGTGCCAGCAGTTACTTACTAGCGGGGGGGTTAGAGACCCAGTACTTC. This gives the protein CASSYLLAGGLETQYF.

The chain combines TRBV19 with TRBJ1-5; D is uncertain. CDR1 LNHDA and CDR2 SQIVND come from the germline V gene (reference sequence). V was cut by 0 bases and J by 0 bases, with 15 bases left in between. The CDR3 runs 18 residues. CDR3 DNA: TGTGCCAGTAGTATAGATCTGCCAGGACTAAATAGCAATCAGCCCCAGCATTTT. Residues: CASSIDLPGLNSNQPQHF.

The chain combines TRBV29-1 with TRBJ2-1; the D gene is possibly TRBD1 (5 bases). Germline V gives CDR1 SQVTM, CDR2 ANQGSEA. The CDR3 is made up of 15 amino acids. The CDR3 spells CASRQPSAGRNEQFF. The CDR3 coding sequence is TGCGCGTCGAGACAGCCAAGCGCCGGGCGCAATGAGCAGTTCTTC.

This chain uses TRBV7-2 with TRBJ2-7, with D tentatively TRBD1 (5 bases). This CDR3 spans 13 amino acids. Trimming shortened V by 3 bases and J by 6 bases, and 12 bases separated the two germline ends. Germline V gives CDR1 SGHTA, CDR2 FQGNSA. The CDR3 nucleotides are TGTGCCAGCAGCTTTAACAGGTTAGGCGAGCAGTACTTC. Translating gives CASSFNRLGEQYF.

V gene TRBV12-3 or TRBV12-4 combines with J gene TRBJ2-5; D may be TRBD2 (6 bases). The V end was cut by 6 bases, the J end by 1 base, with 9 bases between. The CDR3 covers 13 residues. The CDR3 DNA reads TGTGCCAGCAGAGACGGGGGCCAAGAGACCCAGTACTTC. Translated, it gives CASRDGGQETQYF.

The chain has TRBV5-1 and TRBJ2-7, with TRBD1 matching over 7 bases. V shed 3 bases, J shed 2 bases, and the junction held 8 bases outside the gene matches. This CDR3 contains 15 residues. Germline CDR1 SGHRS, CDR2 YFSETQ. The CDR3 here is CASSSLGTATYEQYF. The CDR3, as DNA: TGCGCCAGCAGCTCCCTCGGGACAGCAACCTACGAGCAGTACTTC.

The CDR3 loop reads CASSYTGGGPEKLFF. CDR3 bases: TGTGCCAGCAGTTACACCGGGGGGGGGCCGGAAAAACTGTTTTTT. The gene calls are TRBV6-5 and TRBJ1-4; maybe TRBD1 (6 bases). Germline values: CDR1 MNHEY, CDR2 SVGAGI. V lost 2 bases and J 8 bases, leaving 15 bases between the germline ends. CDR3 length equals 15 residues.

CDR3 DNA: TGTGCCAGCAGTTACTCGCCCAGCGGGGGGATTGGTGAGCAGTTCTTC. Translated, it gives CASSYSPSGGIGEQFF. This chain uses TRBV6-5 with TRBJ2-1, with 9 bases fitting TRBD2. Trimming cost V 0 bases and J 9 bases; bases outside gene matches: 9. Germline V lookup: CDR1 MNHEY, CDR2 SVGAGI. This CDR3 is built from 16 residues.